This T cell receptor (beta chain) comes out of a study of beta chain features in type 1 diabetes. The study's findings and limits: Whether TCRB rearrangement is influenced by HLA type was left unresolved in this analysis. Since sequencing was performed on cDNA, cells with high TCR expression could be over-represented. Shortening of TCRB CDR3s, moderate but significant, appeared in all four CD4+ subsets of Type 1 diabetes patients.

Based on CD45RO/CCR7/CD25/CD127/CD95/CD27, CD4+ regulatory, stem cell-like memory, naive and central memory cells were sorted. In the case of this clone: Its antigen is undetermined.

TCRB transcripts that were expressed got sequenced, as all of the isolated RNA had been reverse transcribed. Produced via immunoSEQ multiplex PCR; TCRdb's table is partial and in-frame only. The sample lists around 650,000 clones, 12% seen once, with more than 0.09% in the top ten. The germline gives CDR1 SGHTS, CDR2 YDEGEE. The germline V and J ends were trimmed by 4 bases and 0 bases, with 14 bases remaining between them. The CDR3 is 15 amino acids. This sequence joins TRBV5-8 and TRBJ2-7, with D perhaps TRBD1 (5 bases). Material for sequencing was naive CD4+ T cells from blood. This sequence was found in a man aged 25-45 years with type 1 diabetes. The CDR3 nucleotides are TGTGCCAGCAGCGCAAGACAGAGAGCCTCCTACGAGCAGTACTTC. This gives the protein CASSARQRASYEQYF.